Below, 20 T cell receptor beta chains from the same sample are listed, as sequenced in a study of early T cells in non-severe SARS-CoV-2 infection. Each CDR3 protein is one row after TCRdb ran MiXCR on the 5' RACE reads. Here the sample spans more than 40,000 distinct CDR3 sequences, over 3% being singletons. The sample taken for sequencing was whole blood. These receptors came from an adult who was a healthcare worker with PCR-confirmed SARS-CoV-2 infection or an uninfected control (not recorded which).

This clonotype was observed at least ten times. J is TRBJ1-3 and V is TRBV4-1; D remains ambiguous. V lost 0 bases and J 0 bases, leaving 12 bases between the germline ends. The CDR3 is 17 residues long. Per germline, CDR1 MGHRA and CDR2 YSYEKL. CDR3 in amino acids: CASSQDRGLRSGNTIYF. CDR3 in DNA: TGCGCCAGCAGCCAAGATCGAGGTCTGCGCTCTGGAAACACCATATATTTT.

In its sample, this clonotype was seen many times. This chain joins TRBV5-1 and TRBJ2-1, with TRBD2 matching 9 bases. There are 15 residues in the CDR3. Per the germline V gene, CDR1 is SGHRS and CDR2 is YFSETQ. J lost 8 bases, V lost 4 bases, and 10 bases had no gene match. As DNA, the CDR3 is TGCGCCAGCAGCGGTAAGCGGGAGGTCGGGGATGAGCAGTTCTTC. Amino acids: CASSGKREVGDEQFF.

This clonotype appeared a few times. The V and J genes are TRBV10-3 and TRBJ2-3; D tentatively reads TRBD1 or TRBD2 (6 bases each). The V end was cut by 4 bases, the J end by 5 bases, with 13 bases between. The V gene's germline CDR1 is ENHRY and CDR2 SYGVKD. The length of the CDR3 is 14 residues. DNA of the CDR3: TGTGCCATCAGTGCGGGGGCGCGAAAAGATACGCAGTATTTT. This codes for CAISAGARKDTQYF.

On this clonotype itself: A read error may be the cause here, since a much bigger clone is one base away. This sequence joins TRBV9 and TRBJ1-1; a possible D gene is TRBD1 (5 bases). CDR1 is SGDLS, CDR2 YYNGEE, per germline. The V gene lost 4 bases and the J gene lost 7 bases, with 14 bases spanning the gap. The CDR3 spans 13 residues. The CDR3 sequence is CASSPNWDGEAFF. For the CDR3, the DNA is TGTGCCAGCAGCCCTAACTGGGACGGTGAAGCTTTCTTT.

The sample holds many counts of this clonotype. The J gene is TRBJ2-2, the V gene TRBV27, with TRBD2 identical over 13 bases. The V gene end was trimmed by 5 bases and the J gene end by 5 bases; junction bases not matched to a gene: 5. Germline V lookup: CDR1 MNHEY, CDR2 SMNVEV (reference sequence). CDR3 length equals 16 residues. This CDR3 reads CASSPGLAGVTGELFF. DNA for the CDR3: TGTGCCAGCAGTCCCGGACTAGCGGGAGTGACCGGGGAGCTGTTTTTT.

This clonotype showed up many times. The chain is built from TRBV7-9 and TRBJ1-2; 12 positions agree with TRBD1. V lost 3 bases, J lost 2 bases, and 7 bases stayed unmatched. The CDR3 covers 17 residues. Germline CDR1 and CDR2: SEHNR and FQNEAQ (reference sequence). Written as DNA, the CDR3 is TGTGCCAGCAGCTTCGCCTCAGGGACAGGGGGCAACTATGGCTACACCTTC. This sequence encodes CASSFASGTGGNYGYTF.

The chain combines TRBV18 with TRBJ1-6; D remains unclear. The germline CDR1 and CDR2 sequences are KGHSH and LQKENI. Between the trimmed V and J ends, which lost 3 bases and 8 bases, there was a span of 8 bases. There are 13 residues in the CDR3. The CDR3 loop reads CASSPRFDSPLHF. The CDR3 DNA reads TGTGCCAGCTCACCGAGGTTTGATTCACCCCTCCACTTT. Using reference TRBV18 and TRBJ1-6 for the parts outside the CDR3, the full variable domain is NAGVMQNPRHLVRRRGQEARLRCSPMKGHSHVYWYRQLPEEGLKFMVYLQKENIIDESGMPKERFSAEFPKEGPSILRIQQVVRGDSAAYFCASSPRFDSPLHFGNGTRLTVT.

This clonotype showed up many times. The gene calls are TRBV12-3 or TRBV12-4 and TRBJ2-1; D not resolved. The CDR3 contains 12 residues. Deletions cut 3 bases from V and 7 bases from J, with 7 bases between. CDR3 nucleotides: TGTGCCAGCAGTTTTAGGATTAATGAGCAGTTCTTC. The encoded protein is CASSFRINEQFF.

This clonotype was counted at least ten times. CDR3 in amino acids: CASSERDRRGEAFF. As DNA, the CDR3 is TGTGCCAGCAGTGAAAGAGACAGGCGGGGTGAAGCTTTCTTT. This chain joins TRBV6-1 and TRBJ1-1; D possibly corresponds to TRBD1 (6 bases). V dropped 2 bases and J dropped 7 bases, with 14 bases sitting between them. The CDR3 contains 14 residues. Germline CDR1 MNHNS, CDR2 SASEGT.

This clonotype was counted a few times. The rearrangement uses TRBV11-2 and TRBJ1-1; no firm D call. Deletions cut 2 bases from V and 5 bases from J, with 12 bases between. Per the germline V gene, CDR1 is SGHAT and CDR2 is FQNNGV. The CDR3 spans 14 residues. The CDR3: CASSLPVRGTEAFF. CDR3 DNA sequence: TGTGCCAGCAGCTTACCTGTCCGGGGTACTGAAGCTTTCTTT.

This clonotype occurred many times. The chain employs TRBV29-1 and TRBJ2-7, with 9 positions matching TRBD1. V was pared by 1 base and J by 4 bases, with 8 bases of the junction left unmatched. The length of the CDR3 is 15 residues. Germline V lookup: CDR1 SQVTM, CDR2 ANQGSEA. The CDR3 reads CSVEGTGDSLYEQYF. The CDR3 DNA sequence: TGCAGCGTTGAAGGGACAGGGGATTCCTTGTACGAGCAGTACTTC.

This clonotype was found many times. CDR3 sequence (DNA): TGTGCCAGCTCACCACCGGGCGGGGGAGTAAATACGCAGTATTTT. It specifies CASSPPGGGVNTQYF. V is TRBV18 and J is TRBJ2-3; 7 nucleotides agree with TRBD2. Losses at the gene ends were 0 bases for V and 7 bases for J; bases not matched to a gene: 7. There are 15 residues in the CDR3. The germline gives CDR1 KGHSH, CDR2 LQKENI.

About this clonotype: This may come from a read error, since a much larger clone is one base off. V usage is TRBV27 and J usage is TRBJ1-1; D might be TRBD1 (5 bases). The CDR3 consists of 14 residues. Germline CDR1 reads MNHEY; CDR2 reads SMNVEV (reference sequence). The ends were cut back, 4 bases at V and 4 bases at J, with 13 bases in the middle. The CDR3 loop is CASSSGLGGTEAFF. The DNA of the CDR3 is TGTGCCAGCAGTTCAGGACTGGGGGGCACTGAAGCTTTCTTT.

Many counts were recorded for this clonotype. The chain uses TRBV6-1 and TRBJ2-2, with 8 positions matching TRBD2. The J segment lost 2 bases and the V segment lost 5 bases, leaving 1 base of the junction unmatched. The length of the CDR3 is 14 residues. In germline, CDR1 is MNHNS, CDR2 SASEGT. The CDR3 spells CASSSGGNTGELFF. Written as DNA, the CDR3 is TGTGCCAGCAGTAGCGGGGGAAACACCGGGGAGCTGTTTTTT.

DNA for the CDR3: TGTGCCAGCAAACTGGGGCGGGACCGAGCCGGGGAGCTGTTTTTT. Protein sequence: CASKLGRDRAGELFF. The chain recombines TRBV6-6 with TRBJ2-2; a weak D match, TRBD2 (6 bases). The CDR3 has 15 residues. Trimming stripped 7 bases from V and 6 bases from J, with 18 bases between. Germline CDR1 reads MNHNY; CDR2 reads SVGAGI (reference sequence).

The chain joins TRBV9 to TRBJ2-3; D could derive from TRBD1 or TRBD2 (5 bases each). Germline V gene sequence: CDR1 SGDLS, CDR2 YYNGEE. Deletions cut 0 bases from V and 8 bases from J, with 10 bases between. The length of the CDR3 is 13 residues. The DNA of the CDR3 is TGTGCCAGCAGCGTAGATGGGACCGGTACGCAGTATTTT. The encoded protein is CASSVDGTGTQYF.

In its sample, this clonotype was seen many times. The J gene is TRBJ2-2, the V gene TRBV21-1. TRBV21-1 is assigned pseudogene status. This CDR3 has 14 residues. CDR3 nucleotides: TGTGCCTCATCTCGGCAGACTTACACCGGGGAGCTGTTTTTT. This encodes CASSRQTYTGELFF.

This clonotype was detected ten times or more. The rearrangement joins TRBV20-1 to TRBJ2-1; 10 bases are shared with TRBD1. CDR1 DFQATT and CDR2 SNEGSKA come from the germline V gene (reference sequence). Trimming cost V 5 bases and J 4 bases; bases outside gene matches: 8. The CDR3 runs 15 residues. CDR3: CSAFSGTGAYNEQFF. CDR3 bases: TGCAGTGCTTTTTCCGGGACAGGGGCATACAATGAGCAGTTCTTC.

This clonotype has at least ten counts. This rearrangement joins TRBV3-1 to TRBJ1-1; the D gene is possibly TRBD1 (5 bases). Germline lookup yields CDR1 LGHDT and CDR2 YNNKEL (reference sequence). This CDR3 spans 15 amino acids. Trimming removed 4 bases at V and 5 bases at J, with 17 bases between. The CDR3 loop reads CASSPGLIGGTEAFF. Here the CDR3 DNA reads TGTGCCAGCAGCCCGGGTTTGATCGGGGGGACTGAAGCTTTCTTT.

This clonotype was seen ten or more times. The rearrangement links TRBV11-3 to TRBJ1-1, with D maybe TRBD1 (5 bases). Trimming took 3 bases from V and 1 from J, leaving 12 bases between them. Germline CDR1 reads SGHNT; CDR2 reads YENEEA. The CDR3 is made up of 15 amino acids. The CDR3 reads CASSFSDGTNTEAFF. Written as DNA, the CDR3 is TGTGCCAGCAGCTTCTCGGACGGGACGAACACTGAAGCTTTCTTT.